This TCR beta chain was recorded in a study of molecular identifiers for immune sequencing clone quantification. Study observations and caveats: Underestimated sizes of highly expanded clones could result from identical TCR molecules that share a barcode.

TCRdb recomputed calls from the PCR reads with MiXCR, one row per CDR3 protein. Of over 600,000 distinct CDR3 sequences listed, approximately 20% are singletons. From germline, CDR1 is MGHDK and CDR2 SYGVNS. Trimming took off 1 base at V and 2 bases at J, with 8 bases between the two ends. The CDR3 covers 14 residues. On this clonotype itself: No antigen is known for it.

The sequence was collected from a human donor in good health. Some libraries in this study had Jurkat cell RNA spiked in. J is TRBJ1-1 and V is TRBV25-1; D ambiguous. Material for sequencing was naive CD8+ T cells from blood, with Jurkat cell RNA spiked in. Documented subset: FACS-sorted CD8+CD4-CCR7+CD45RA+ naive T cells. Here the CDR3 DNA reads TGTGCCAGCAGTGAATCAATTTATAACACTGAAGCTTTCTTT. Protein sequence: CASSESIYNTEAFF.